The entry that follows covers one T cell receptor beta chain sequence. The antigen remains unidentified. Researchers reported that TCR beta cDNA libraries carried unique molecular identifiers. Each batch of 1 to 10 million T cells produced roughly 0.5 million cDNA molecules. From the PCR reads, TCRdb called clonotypes with MiXCR, one entry per CDR3 protein. The data contain roughly 600,000 distinct CDR3 sequences, 44% of them singletons. These data originate in a study of post-analysis software for immune sequencing data. CDR3 length equals 15 residues. Germline V CDR1 and CDR2: PRHDT, FYEKMQ (reference sequence). The V gene lost 2 bases and the J gene lost 0 bases, with 11 bases spanning the gap. Study-wide findings and caveats: In multiple sclerosis, normalized Chao1 diversity was significantly below that of controls. Higher frequency in patients than in controls was seen for roughly five TRBV segments, with TRBV5-6, TRBV5-1 and TRBV20-1 among them.

The sequenced sample was blood. The rearrangement uses TRBV13 and TRBJ2-7, with D hard to call. This sequence originates from a girl aged 10 to 17 with multiple sclerosis. The CDR3 here is CASSLMSRLSYEQYF. In DNA, the CDR3 is TGTGCCAGCAGCTTAATGAGCCGCCTCTCCTACGAGCAGTACTTC.